The 5 T cell receptor beta chains presented below share a single source sample, sequenced in a study of cytomegalovirus exposure and HLA in healthy donors. Data came from immunoSEQ multiplex PCR; TCRdb stores just in-frame clones and leaves some out. The table shows fewer than 350,000 clones, with 70% to 90% occurring only once. Material: PBMCs. The receptor source for this set is a young woman in good health and CMV-seronegative.

This clone was recorded only once. The chain has TRBV2 and TRBJ1-2; perhaps TRBD1 as D (5 bases). CDR1 and CDR2 (germline): SNHLY, FYNNEI. V gave up 4 bases and J gave up 1 base, with 16 bases separating them. The CDR3 runs 16 residues. In nucleotides, the CDR3 is TGTGCCAGCAGTGGAGGCGGGGCAGCGTTTAACTATGGCTACACCTTC. Translation gives CASSGGGAAFNYGYTF.

The V call is TRBV11-2, the J call TRBJ2-1; D is ambiguous. The germline CDR1 and CDR2 sequences are SGHAT and FQNNGV. This CDR3 comprises 15 residues. Deletions cut 0 bases from V and 7 bases from J, with 13 bases between. The CDR3 sequence is CASSLDRISLNEQFF. The DNA of the CDR3 is TGTGCCAGCAGCTTAGATCGTATTAGCTTGAATGAGCAGTTCTTC.

The V call is TRBV5-6, the J call TRBJ2-3; D gene unclear. Germline V gene data show CDR1 as SGHDT and CDR2 as YYEEEE. Trimming removed 3 bases at V and 4 bases at J, with 6 bases between. CDR3 length: 12 amino acids. The CDR3 DNA reads as TGTGCCAGCAGCTCGCCGGCAGATACGCAGTATTTT. Translation gives CASSSPADTQYF.

V is TRBV6-5 and J is TRBJ2-7, with 14 positions matching TRBD2. This CDR3 has 15 residues. The V gene end was trimmed by 5 bases and the J gene end by 2 bases; junction bases not matched to a gene: 2. Germline-derived CDR1 and CDR2 are MNHEY and SVGAGI. For the CDR3, the DNA is TGTGCCAGCAGTGCGACTAGCGGGAGGGCCTACGAGCAGTACTTC. Translation: CASSATSGRAYEQYF.

This chain joins TRBV10-3 and TRBJ2-3, with unresolved D. From germline, CDR1 is ENHRY and CDR2 SYGVKD. This CDR3 region has 13 residues. Trimming removed 5 bases at V and 0 bases at J, with 6 bases between. CDR3 bases: TGTGCCATCAGTAGACAAAGCACAGATACGCAGTATTTT. Its protein product is CAISRQSTDTQYF.